Listed below are T cell receptor beta chains from one sample, sequenced in a study of early T cells in non-severe SARS-CoV-2 infection. TCRdb independently ran MiXCR on the 5' RACE reads; one entry per CDR3 protein. The sample yields around 60,000 distinct CDR3 sequences, 10% seen once. Sequenced material: whole blood. All receptors come from an adult who was a healthcare worker with PCR-confirmed SARS-CoV-2 infection or an uninfected control (not recorded which). The CDR3 runs from the conserved cysteine through the conserved F or W. D genes are given only for firm matches. Some rows have no size entry. The others give once, few or many, or a class for an expanded clone.

v_call: TRBV5-1
clone_size: many
j_call: TRBJ2-6
d_call: .
cdr3_aa: CASSLATGAAGANVLTF
cdr3_nt: TGCGCCAGCAGCTTGGCCACGGGGGCTGCTGGGGCCAACGTCCTGACTTTC

v_call: TRBV18
clone_size: many
j_call: TRBJ2-1
d_call: .
cdr3_aa: CASSPSRGNEQFF
cdr3_nt: TGTGCCAGCTCACCGTCGCGGGGAAACGAGCAGTTCTTC

v_call: TRBV7-8
clone_size: few
j_call: TRBJ1-6
d_call: .
cdr3_aa: CASSLLFGRVRIDSPLHF
cdr3_nt: TGTGCCAGCAGCTTACTCTTCGGACGCGTTCGAATTGATTCACCCCTCCACTTT

v_call: TRBV20-1
clone_size: many
j_call: TRBJ2-1
d_call: .
cdr3_aa: CSASAGTRAYNEQFF
cdr3_nt: TGCAGTGCTAGCGCCGGGACACGGGCCTACAATGAGCAGTTCTTC

v_call: TRBV7-8
clone_size: .
j_call: TRBJ2-7
d_call: .
cdr3_aa: CASSYHRENYEQYF
cdr3_nt: TGTGCCAGCAGCTACCACAGGGAGAACTACGAGCAGTACTTC

v_call: TRBV5-4
clone_size: .
j_call: TRBJ2-5
d_call: .
cdr3_aa: CASSFSGEETQYF
cdr3_nt: TGTGCCAGCAGTTTTAGCGGAGAAGAGACCCAGTACTTC

v_call: TRBV2
clone_size: .
j_call: TRBJ2-5
d_call: .
cdr3_aa: CATSDYETQYF
cdr3_nt: TGTGCCACTAGTGACTACGAGACCCAGTACTTC

v_call: TRBV11-2
clone_size: many
j_call: TRBJ2-1
d_call: .
cdr3_aa: CASSSVLAPYNEQFF
cdr3_nt: TGTGCCAGCAGCTCCGTATTAGCGCCCTACAATGAGCAGTTCTTC

v_call: TRBV27
clone_size: .
j_call: TRBJ2-1
d_call: .
cdr3_aa: CASSFQRYYNEQFF
cdr3_nt: TGTGCCAGCAGTTTTCAGCGATACTACAATGAGCAGTTCTTC

v_call: TRBV11-2
clone_size: few
j_call: TRBJ2-7
d_call: .
cdr3_aa: CASSLAGPPNEQYF
cdr3_nt: TGTGCCAGCAGCTTAGCCGGACCCCCCAACGAGCAGTACTTC

v_call: TRBV2
clone_size: few
j_call: TRBJ2-7
d_call: TRBD1
cdr3_aa: CASGGTGAGEQYF
cdr3_nt: TGTGCCAGCGGCGGGACAGGGGCGGGGGAGCAGTACTTC

v_call: TRBV27
clone_size: many
j_call: TRBJ1-4
d_call: .
cdr3_aa: CASSLSDVAYEKLFF
cdr3_nt: TGTGCCAGCAGTTTATCGGACGTGGCTTATGAAAAACTGTTTTTT

v_call: TRBV11-2
clone_size: .
j_call: TRBJ1-1
d_call: .
cdr3_aa: CASSLETEAFF
cdr3_nt: TGTGCCAGCAGCCTCGAGACTGAAGCTTTCTTT

v_call: TRBV6-2/TRBV6-3
clone_size: many
j_call: TRBJ2-2
d_call: TRBD1
cdr3_aa: CASSPTGRGKVGTGELFF
cdr3_nt: TGTGCCAGCAGTCCAACCGGCAGGGGGAAAGTAGGCACCGGGGAGCTGTTTTTT

v_call: TRBV7-2
clone_size: .
j_call: TRBJ1-1
d_call: TRBD1
cdr3_aa: CASSDRGSNTEAFF
cdr3_nt: TGTGCCAGCAGCGACAGGGGGTCGAACACTGAAGCTTTCTTT

v_call: TRBV3-1
clone_size: many
j_call: TRBJ2-1
d_call: .
cdr3_aa: CASSQESGVWQFF
cdr3_nt: TGTGCCAGCAGCCAAGAATCCGGGGTTTGGCAGTTCTTC

v_call: TRBV19
clone_size: many
j_call: TRBJ2-7
d_call: TRBD1
cdr3_aa: CASSTRQGPRTSEQYF
cdr3_nt: TGTGCCAGTAGTACTAGACAGGGCCCCAGGACGTCCGAGCAGTACTTC

v_call: TRBV5-1
clone_size: many
j_call: TRBJ2-2
d_call: TRBD1
cdr3_aa: CASSGQGYTGELFF
cdr3_nt: TGCGCCAGCAGTGGACAGGGATACACCGGGGAGCTGTTTTTT

v_call: TRBV10-3
clone_size: many
j_call: TRBJ2-1
d_call: TRBD2
cdr3_aa: CAIGTSGSYNEQFF
cdr3_nt: TGTGCCATCGGTACTAGCGGGAGTTACAATGAGCAGTTCTTC

v_call: TRBV9
clone_size: many
j_call: TRBJ2-1
d_call: .
cdr3_aa: CASSVENSGNEQFF
cdr3_nt: TGTGCCAGCAGCGTAGAAAATAGCGGCAATGAGCAGTTCTTC

v_call: TRBV12-3/TRBV12-4
clone_size: many
j_call: TRBJ2-7
d_call: TRBD1
cdr3_aa: CASSPGDRGKEQYF
cdr3_nt: TGTGCCAGCAGCCCCGGGGACAGGGGAAAGGAGCAGTACTTC

v_call: TRBV12-5
clone_size: many
j_call: TRBJ2-5
d_call: TRBD2
cdr3_aa: CASGRSSGAWETQYF
cdr3_nt: TGTGCTAGTGGCAGGTCTAGCGGAGCCTGGGAGACCCAGTACTTC

v_call: TRBV12-3/TRBV12-4
clone_size: many
j_call: TRBJ1-1
d_call: .
cdr3_aa: CASSLGRQDEAFF
cdr3_nt: TGTGCCAGCAGTTTAGGTCGGCAGGATGAAGCTTTCTTT

v_call: TRBV7-3
clone_size: many
j_call: TRBJ2-6
d_call: .
cdr3_aa: CASSSTGPGANVLTF
cdr3_nt: TGTGCCAGCAGCTCCACAGGGCCTGGGGCCAACGTCCTGACTTTC

v_call: TRBV7-2
clone_size: many
j_call: TRBJ1-4
d_call: .
cdr3_aa: CASSAKSGRAKLFF
cdr3_nt: TGTGCCAGCAGCGCGAAGTCAGGGAGAGCAAAACTGTTTTTT

v_call: TRBV5-1
clone_size: few
j_call: TRBJ2-2
d_call: TRBD1
cdr3_aa: CASSYAGTVDTGELFF
cdr3_nt: TGCGCCAGCAGTTACGCCGGGACAGTCGACACCGGGGAGCTGTTTTTT

v_call: TRBV20-1
clone_size: .
j_call: TRBJ2-7
d_call: .
cdr3_aa: CSARDQGLARNEQYF
cdr3_nt: TGCAGTGCTAGAGATCAAGGCCTAGCGAGGAACGAGCAGTACTTC

v_call: TRBV6-7
clone_size: .
j_call: TRBJ2-1
d_call: TRBD2
cdr3_aa: CASPCAAGGSYNEQFF
cdr3_nt: TGTGCCAGCCCCTGTGCCGCGGGAGGATCCTACAATGAGCAGTTCTTC

v_call: TRBV3-1
clone_size: few
j_call: TRBJ2-7
d_call: TRBD1
cdr3_aa: CASSQAFRGQDYEQYF
cdr3_nt: TGTGCCAGCAGCCAAGCTTTCAGGGGACAGGATTACGAGCAGTACTTC

v_call: TRBV6-2/TRBV6-3
clone_size: many
j_call: TRBJ1-5
d_call: TRBD1
cdr3_aa: CASSLGQGFRQPQHF
cdr3_nt: TGTGCCAGCAGTTTGGGACAGGGGTTCCGTCAGCCCCAGCATTTT

v_call: TRBV29-1
clone_size: .
j_call: TRBJ2-3
d_call: .
cdr3_aa: CSVEDPRVDTQYF
cdr3_nt: TGCAGCGTTGAAGATCCCAGAGTAGATACGCAGTATTTT

v_call: TRBV7-9
clone_size: .
j_call: TRBJ2-1
d_call: .
cdr3_aa: CASSLTTFNEQFF
cdr3_nt: TGTGCCAGCAGCCTTACGACTTTCAATGAGCAGTTCTTC

v_call: TRBV29-1
clone_size: many
j_call: TRBJ2-3
d_call: .
cdr3_aa: CSVDGGARGPDTQYF
cdr3_nt: TGCAGCGTTGATGGAGGTGCCCGAGGGCCAGATACGCAGTATTTT

v_call: TRBV5-1
clone_size: many
j_call: TRBJ2-7
d_call: .
cdr3_aa: CASSSYPDSSYEQYF
cdr3_nt: TGCGCCAGCAGCTCCTATCCAGATAGCTCCTACGAGCAGTACTTC

v_call: TRBV3-1
clone_size: many
j_call: TRBJ2-1
d_call: .
cdr3_aa: CASSQEGLEVVVYNEQFF
cdr3_nt: TGTGCCAGCAGCCAGGAGGGCCTGGAAGTGGTCGTTTACAATGAGCAGTTCTTC

v_call: TRBV5-5
clone_size: few
j_call: TRBJ1-2
d_call: .
cdr3_aa: CASSYHTPSITGYTF
cdr3_nt: TGTGCCAGCAGCTACCACACCCCCTCAATTACTGGCTACACCTTC

v_call: TRBV29-1
clone_size: .
j_call: TRBJ2-7
d_call: TRBD1
cdr3_aa: CSVEGQGTTEQYF
cdr3_nt: TGCAGCGTTGAGGGACAGGGAACTACCGAGCAGTACTTC

v_call: TRBV11-2
clone_size: .
j_call: TRBJ2-2
d_call: .
cdr3_aa: CASTPQGNTGELFF
cdr3_nt: TGTGCCAGCACGCCACAGGGGAACACCGGGGAGCTGTTTTTT

v_call: TRBV4-3
clone_size: many
j_call: TRBJ2-2
d_call: .
cdr3_aa: CASSQVGGELFF
cdr3_nt: TGCGCCAGCAGCCAAGTCGGCGGGGAGCTGTTTTTT

v_call: TRBV20-1
clone_size: many
j_call: TRBJ1-6
d_call: .
cdr3_aa: CSALTPGASNSPLHF
cdr3_nt: TGCAGTGCTCTTACTCCTGGGGCCAGTAATTCACCCCTCCACTTT